The 30 T cell receptor beta chains given below trace back to one sample, sequenced in a study of early T cells in non-severe SARS-CoV-2 infection (dated by TCRdb to the early 2020s). Libraries were made using 5' RACE. Sequencing relied on a NextSeq 500. The public reads were run again by TCRdb, first through fastp at Q25 and then through MiXCR, and only productive beta chains were kept. Rows are combined by CDR3 protein, so each entry shows the most common genes and DNA. The sample contains approximately 90,000 distinct CDR3 sequences, approximately 10% of them found a single time. The ten largest make up roughly 4.5% of the sample. The source material was whole blood, sampled at baseline. Receptor source: an adult who was a healthcare worker with PCR-confirmed SARS-CoV-2 infection or an uninfected control (not recorded which).

This clonotype showed up just a few times. This sequence joins TRBV6-5 and TRBJ2-3; 12 bases are shared with TRBD2. The CDR3 sequence is 16 residues long. Germline CDR1 is MNHEY and CDR2 is SVGAGI. The V segment lost 2 bases and the J segment 4 bases; nucleotides outside the gene matches: 4. This CDR3 is CASSYASGRVADTQYF. CDR3 DNA sequence: TGTGCCAGCAGTTACGCTAGCGGGAGGGTGGCAGATACGCAGTATTTT.

This clonotype was seen repeatedly, ten times or more. The rearrangement joins TRBV19 to TRBJ2-2, with D tentatively TRBD1 (5 bases). The germline V gene has CDR1 LNHDA and CDR2 SQIVND (reference sequence). The ends were cut back, 9 bases at V and 2 bases at J, with 13 bases in the middle. The CDR3 totals 14 residues. As DNA, the CDR3 is TGTGCCAGCCAAAACAGGCCAAACACCGGGGAGCTGTTTTTT. The encoded protein is CASQNRPNTGELFF.

The rearrangement links TRBV5-1 to TRBJ2-3; a possible D gene is TRBD2 (6 bases). CDR3 length: 13 residues. V lost 4 bases and J lost 5, with 11 bases in between. Germline CDR1 SGHRS, CDR2 YFSETQ. As DNA, the CDR3 is TGCGCCAGCAGCAGCGGGTATAGAGATACGCAGTATTTT. It codes for CASSSGYRDTQYF. The full variable domain, with the rest looked up from reference TRBV5-1 and TRBJ2-3, is KAGVTQTPRYLIKTRGQQVTLSCSPISGHRSVSWYQQTPGQGLQFLFEYFSETQRNKGNFPGRFSGRQFSNSRSEMNVSTLELGDSALYLCASSSGYRDTQYFGPGTRLTVL.

This clonotype was observed a few times. The chain employs TRBV3-1 and TRBJ2-3; 7 bases align to TRBD2. The CDR3 runs 17 residues. V trimming: 4 bases; J trimming: 5 bases; junction bases outside the gene matches: 15. Germline V gene sequence: CDR1 LGHDT, CDR2 YNNKEL (reference sequence). The CDR3 here is CASSPGNFAGVVDTQYF. CDR3 nucleotides: TGTGCCAGCAGCCCCGGTAACTTCGCGGGAGTGGTAGATACGCAGTATTTT.

The chain recombines TRBV24-1 with TRBJ2-5; D may be TRBD1 or TRBD2 (6 bases each). The CDR3 spans 14 residues. Germline CDR1 reads KGHDR; CDR2 reads SFDVKD. V gave up 6 bases and J gave up 3 bases, with 13 bases separating them. CDR3 amino acids: CATSRWGAEETQYF. In DNA, the CDR3 is TGTGCCACCAGTCGGTGGGGGGCGGAAGAGACCCAGTACTTC.

The CDR3, as DNA: TGTGCCAGCAGCTTGGACAGGGCTGATGGCTACACCTTC. It yields the protein CASSLDRADGYTF. The chain joins TRBV5-6 to TRBJ1-2; a weak D match, TRBD1 (6 bases). The germline CDR1 and CDR2 sequences are SGHDT and YYEEEE. This CDR3 contains 13 residues. V was trimmed by 0 bases and J by 6 bases, leaving 9 bases between them.

In this sample, this clonotype turned up a few times. The chain uses TRBV20-1 and TRBJ2-7; D is perhaps TRBD2 (5 bases). There are 15 residues in the CDR3. The V end was cut by 6 bases, the J end by 0 bases, with 18 bases between. Germline-derived CDR1 and CDR2 are DFQATT and SNEGSKA (reference sequence). CDR3 region: CSAPIPGSASYEQYF. Here the CDR3 DNA reads TGCAGTGCCCCTATACCGGGATCCGCCTCCTACGAGCAGTACTTC.

This rearrangement joins TRBV5-1 to TRBJ2-1; the D is unclear. This CDR3 has 14 amino acids. Trimming pared 0 bases from V and 7 bases from J, leaving 11 bases between. In germline, CDR1 is SGHRS, CDR2 YFSETQ. In DNA form, the CDR3 reads TGCGCCAGCAGCTTGGAGACCGTCATTAATGAGCAGTTCTTC. Protein product: CASSLETVINEQFF.

The sample holds a few counts of this clonotype. This sequence joins TRBV6-6 and TRBJ1-2; possible D gene TRBD1, 6 bases. CDR1 MNHNY and CDR2 SVGAGI come from the germline V gene (reference sequence). The V and J ends lost 5 bases and 5 bases respectively, with 9 bases between them. This CDR3 has 12 amino acids. CDR3 sequence reads: CASSPQGYGYTF. CDR3 in DNA: TGTGCCAGCAGTCCACAGGGTTATGGCTACACCTTC.

This clonotype occurred many times. The rearrangement joins TRBV20-1 to TRBJ1-1, with D maybe TRBD1 (6 bases). Trimming took 3 bases from V and 6 from J, leaving 11 bases between them. This CDR3 comprises 12 residues. The germline CDR1 and CDR2 sequences are DFQATT and SNEGSKA (reference sequence). CDR3: CSAREGGPEAFF. CDR3 nucleotides: TGCAGTGCTAGGGAGGGGGGCCCTGAAGCTTTCTTT.

This clonotype was recorded a few times. The chain uses TRBV20-1 and TRBJ2-2; tentatively, D is TRBD2 (5 bases). This CDR3 has 14 amino acids. Germline V lookup: CDR1 DFQATT, CDR2 SNEGSKA (reference sequence). V shed 2 bases and J shed 2 bases, with 9 bases lying between them. The CDR3 is CSARPGLNTGELFF. The CDR3 bases are TGCAGTGCTAGACCTGGACTCAACACCGGGGAGCTGTTTTTT.

This clonotype came up many times. The chain couples TRBV11-2 to TRBJ2-2, with a possible D match to TRBD2 (6 bases). CDR1 is SGHAT, CDR2 FQNNGV, per germline. The CDR3 loop spans 17 amino acids. The ends were cut back, 2 bases at V and 7 bases at J, with 20 bases in the middle. The CDR3 DNA sequence: TGTGCCAGCAGCTTATTTCGGCAGGCGGGAATAAGCGGGGAGCTGTTTTTT. This translates into CASSLFRQAGISGELFF.

This clonotype was recorded at least ten times. The V and J genes are TRBV11-2 and TRBJ1-5; D is ambiguous. Between the trimmed V and J ends, which lost 2 bases and 5 bases, there was a span of 10 bases. Germline CDR1 is SGHAT and CDR2 is FQNNGV. The length of the CDR3 is 14 residues. The CDR3 sequence: CASSLSGGDQPQHF. In DNA, the CDR3 is TGTGCCAGCAGCTTAAGCGGTGGGGATCAGCCCCAGCATTTT.

As for this clonotype: The missing conserved phenylalanine or tryptophan at the end of this CDR3 makes a read error likely. The J gene is TRBJ2-1, the V gene TRBV11-2; 9 nucleotides agree with TRBD2. This CDR3 has 13 amino acids. With V trimmed by 4 bases and J by 9 bases, 4 bases remained unmatched. Germline V gene data show CDR1 as SGHAT and CDR2 as FQNNGV. The CDR3 DNA reads TGTGCCAGCAGCTCCCGACTAGCGGCTGAGCAGTTCTCC. Encoded protein: CASSSRLAAEQFS.

The chain couples TRBV4-2 to TRBJ1-5, with TRBD1 matching over 9 bases. The CDR3 totals 16 residues. Germline V lookup: CDR1 LGHNA, CDR2 YNFKEQ. V gave up 4 bases and J gave up 3 bases; unmatched junction bases: 7. CDR3 loop: CASSPIDRGNNQPQHF. The DNA for the CDR3 is TGTGCCAGCAGCCCGATAGACAGGGGGAACAATCAGCCCCAGCATTTT.

This clonotype has at least ten counts. The rearrangement links TRBV19 to TRBJ1-5; D might be TRBD1 (6 bases). The germline V gene encodes CDR1 LNHDA and CDR2 SQIVND (reference sequence). The length of the CDR3 is 13 residues. Trimming shortened V by 4 bases and J by 9 bases, and 13 bases separated the two germline ends. CDR3: CASSTQWGLPQHF. The CDR3 DNA is TGTGCCAGTAGTACCCAATGGGGGCTGCCCCAGCATTTT.

In its sample, this clonotype was seen a few times. This chain connects TRBV19 to TRBJ2-2; D is possibly TRBD1 (5 bases). This CDR3 comprises 16 residues. From germline, CDR1 is LNHDA and CDR2 SQIVND (reference sequence). V was trimmed by 4 bases and J by 6 bases, leaving 18 bases between them. The CDR3 reads CASSNRLIGGSGELFF. The CDR3 nucleotides read TGTGCCAGTAGTAACAGGTTGATTGGTGGTTCCGGGGAGCTGTTTTTT.

The chain joins TRBV6-1 to TRBJ2-2, with 11 positions matching TRBD2. Per germline, CDR1 MNHNS and CDR2 SASEGT. This CDR3 contains 15 residues. Germline trimming cut 6 bases from V and 6 bases from J; bases unmatched to any gene: 6. CDR3 sequence reads: CASRISGRASGELFF. For the CDR3, the DNA is TGTGCCAGCAGGATTAGCGGGAGGGCCTCCGGGGAGCTGTTTTTT.

J is TRBJ2-7 and V is TRBV7-9; perhaps TRBD2 as D (5 bases). CDR1 is SEHNR and CDR2 is FQNEAQ in the germline V gene (reference sequence). V shed 1 base and J shed 2 bases, with 9 bases lying between them. The CDR3 sequence is 14 residues long. The CDR3 loop is CASSLDPRAYEQYF. The CDR3 DNA follows: TGTGCCAGCAGCTTAGACCCGAGGGCCTACGAGCAGTACTTC.

This clonotype was picked up many times. The chain joins TRBV10-3 to TRBJ2-3; tentative D call: TRBD1 (6 bases). The CDR3 has 13 residues. V was shortened by 5 bases and J by 6 bases, with 12 bases between the two germline ends. From germline, CDR1 is ENHRY and CDR2 SYGVKD. The CDR3 sequence is CAISLDRFDTQYF. The CDR3, as DNA: TGTGCCATCAGTCTGGACAGATTCGATACGCAGTATTTT.

Ten or more counts support this clonotype. V usage is TRBV5-5 and J usage is TRBJ2-7; a weak D match, TRBD1 (5 bases). The CDR3 is 14 residues long. V shed 2 bases and J shed 2 bases, with 11 bases lying between them. Per the germline V gene, CDR1 is SGHKS and CDR2 is YYEKEE (reference sequence). The CDR3 coding sequence is TGTGCCAGCAGCTTAGAGGCAGGGACCTACGAGCAGTACTTC. Protein sequence: CASSLEAGTYEQYF.

This chain joins TRBV29-1 and TRBJ2-7; D is unclear. V lost 5 bases and J lost 4, with 9 bases in between. There are 11 residues in the CDR3. CDR1 is SQVTM and CDR2 is ANQGSEA in the germline V gene. The CDR3 bases are TGCAGCGTTCAGAACCTTTACGAGCAGTACTTC. As protein: CSVQNLYEQYF.

The chain links TRBV11-2 to TRBJ2-2; D not certain. The CDR3 covers 14 residues. V lost 3 bases and J 4 bases, leaving 9 bases between the germline ends. Germline lookup yields CDR1 SGHAT and CDR2 FQNNGV. This CDR3 is CASSFLGSTGELFF. The CDR3 DNA sequence: TGTGCCAGCAGCTTTCTGGGGTCCACCGGGGAGCTGTTTTTT.

The chain joins TRBV19 to TRBJ2-1; 12 bases match TRBD2. V was pared by 6 bases and J by 7 bases, with 4 bases of the junction left unmatched. The CDR3 is 14 residues long. The germline gives CDR1 LNHDA, CDR2 SQIVND (reference sequence). This CDR3 is CASRTSGRTNEQFF. The DNA for the CDR3 is TGTGCCAGTAGGACTAGCGGGAGAACTAATGAGCAGTTCTTC.

The rearrangement links TRBV7-3 to TRBJ2-5; D is uncertain. The germline V gene has CDR1 SGHTA and CDR2 FQGTGA. CDR3 length: 14 amino acids. V was trimmed by 0 bases and J by 5 bases, leaving 10 bases between them. CDR3 protein: CASSLTYGMETQYF. CDR3 DNA sequence: TGTGCCAGCAGCTTAACGTACGGTATGGAGACCCAGTACTTC.

The V call is TRBV4-2, the J call TRBJ2-7; 11 nucleotides match TRBD1. The germline V gene encodes CDR1 LGHNA and CDR2 YNFKEQ. J lost 4 bases, V lost 1 base, and 9 bases had no gene match. CDR3 length equals 17 residues. This chain's CDR3 is CASSQVEGQGGLYEQYF. The CDR3 DNA follows: TGTGCCAGCAGCCAAGTCGAGGGACAGGGGGGTCTTTACGAGCAGTACTTC.

There are a few counts of this clonotype. V is TRBV24-1 and J is TRBJ2-2; D uncertain. The CDR3 consists of 16 residues. V was cut by 5 bases and J by 2 bases, with 14 bases left in between. Germline CDR1 KGHDR, CDR2 SFDVKD. The CDR3 protein is CATSGLVGRNTGELFF. DNA for the CDR3: TGTGCCACCAGTGGCCTAGTGGGCCGAAACACCGGGGAGCTGTTTTTT.

The chain uses TRBV28 and TRBJ1-1, with TRBD1 matching 10 bases. Trimming took 6 bases from V and 6 from J; bases not matched to a gene: 4. CDR3 length: 13 amino acids. CDR1 is MDHEN and CDR2 is SYDVKM in the germline V gene. The CDR3 nucleotides read TGTGCCAGCAGCTCCGGGACAGGGGCTGAAGCTTTCTTT. Its protein product is CASSSGTGAEAFF. The full variable domain, completed using reference TRBV28 and TRBJ1-1, is DVKVTQSSRYLVKRTGEKVFLECVQDMDHENMFWYRQDPGLGLRLIYFSYDVKMKEKGDIPEGYSVSREKKERFSLILESASTNQTSMYLCASSSGTGAEAFFGQGTRLTVV.

This clonotype was seen more than once but under ten times. The chain combines TRBV7-9 with TRBJ2-3; 10 nucleotides align to TRBD1. Per the germline V gene, CDR1 is SEHNR and CDR2 is FQNEAQ (reference sequence). The CDR3 sequence is 16 residues long. The trim removed 5 bases at V and 5 bases at J, leaving 10 bases unmatched. The CDR3 DNA follows: TGTGCCAGCAGCCACGGACAGGGGGTGGAGGGAGATACGCAGTATTTT. Encoded protein: CASSHGQGVEGDTQYF.

In this sample, this clonotype turned up a few times. This rearrangement joins TRBV5-4 to TRBJ1-1; tentatively, D is TRBD1 (5 bases). CDR1 and CDR2 from the germline V gene are SGHNT and YYREEE (reference sequence). The ends were cut back, 0 bases at V and 7 bases at J, with 10 bases in the middle. The CDR3 covers 13 residues. In DNA form, the CDR3 reads TGTGCCAGCAGCTTGGCAGGGATAGGTGAAGCTTTCTTT. Protein sequence: CASSLAGIGEAFF.